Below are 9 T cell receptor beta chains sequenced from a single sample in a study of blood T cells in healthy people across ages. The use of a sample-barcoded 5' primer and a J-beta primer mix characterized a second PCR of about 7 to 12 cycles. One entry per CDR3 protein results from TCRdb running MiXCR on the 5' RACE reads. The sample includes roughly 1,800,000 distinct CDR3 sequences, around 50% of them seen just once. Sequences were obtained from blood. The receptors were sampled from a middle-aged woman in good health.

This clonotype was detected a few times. This CDR3 reads CSASPAYEQYF. The CDR3 DNA is TGCAGTGCCAGTCCTGCCTACGAGCAGTACTTC. V gene TRBV20-1 combines with J gene TRBJ2-7, with D unclear. The germline V gene has CDR1 DFQATT and CDR2 SNEGSKA (reference sequence). The CDR3 is made up of 11 amino acids. Trimming removed 6 bases from V and 2 bases from J, with 8 bases in between.

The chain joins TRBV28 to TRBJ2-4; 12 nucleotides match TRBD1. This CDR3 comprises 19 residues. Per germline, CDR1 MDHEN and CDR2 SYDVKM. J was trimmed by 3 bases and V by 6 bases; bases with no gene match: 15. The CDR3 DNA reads TGTGCCAGCAGCCACCTCGGTTCCGGGACAGGGGGCGGCAAAAACATTCAGTACTTC. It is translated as CASSHLGSGTGGGKNIQYF.

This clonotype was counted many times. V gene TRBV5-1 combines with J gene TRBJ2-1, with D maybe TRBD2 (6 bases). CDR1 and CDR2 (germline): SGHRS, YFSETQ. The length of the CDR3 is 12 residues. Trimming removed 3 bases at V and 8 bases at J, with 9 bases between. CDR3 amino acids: CASSSSGDEQFF. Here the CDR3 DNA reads TGCGCCAGCAGCTCCTCGGGGGATGAGCAGTTCTTC. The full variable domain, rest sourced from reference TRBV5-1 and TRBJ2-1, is KAGVTQTPRYLIKTRGQQVTLSCSPISGHRSVSWYQQTPGQGLQFLFEYFSETQRNKGNFPGRFSGRQFSNSRSEMNVSTLELGDSALYLCASSSSGDEQFFGPGTRLTVL.

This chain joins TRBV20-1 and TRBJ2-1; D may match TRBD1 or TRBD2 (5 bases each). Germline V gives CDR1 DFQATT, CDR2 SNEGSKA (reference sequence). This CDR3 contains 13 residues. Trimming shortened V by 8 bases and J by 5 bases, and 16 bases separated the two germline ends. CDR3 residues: CSPSGQGNNEQFF. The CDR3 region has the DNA TGCAGTCCTTCGGGGCAGGGTAACAATGAGCAGTTCTTC.

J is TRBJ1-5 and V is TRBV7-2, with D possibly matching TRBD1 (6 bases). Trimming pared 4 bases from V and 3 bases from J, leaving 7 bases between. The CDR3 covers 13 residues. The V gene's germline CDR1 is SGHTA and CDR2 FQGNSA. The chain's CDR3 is CASSWDTNQPQHF. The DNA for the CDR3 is TGTGCCAGCAGCTGGGACACCAATCAGCCCCAGCATTTT.

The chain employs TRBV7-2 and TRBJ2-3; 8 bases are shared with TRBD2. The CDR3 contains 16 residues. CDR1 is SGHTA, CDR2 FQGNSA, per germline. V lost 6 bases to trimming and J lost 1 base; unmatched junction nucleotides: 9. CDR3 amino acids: CASSLAGGYGTDTQYF. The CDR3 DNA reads TGTGCCAGCAGTTTGGCGGGGGGATACGGCACAGATACGCAGTATTTT.

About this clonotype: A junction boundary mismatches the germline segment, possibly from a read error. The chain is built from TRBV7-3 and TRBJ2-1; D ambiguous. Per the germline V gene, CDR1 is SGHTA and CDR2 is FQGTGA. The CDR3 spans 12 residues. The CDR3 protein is CASRLTSDEQFF. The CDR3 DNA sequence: TGTGCCAGCAGATTAACGTCCGATGAGCAGTTCTTC.

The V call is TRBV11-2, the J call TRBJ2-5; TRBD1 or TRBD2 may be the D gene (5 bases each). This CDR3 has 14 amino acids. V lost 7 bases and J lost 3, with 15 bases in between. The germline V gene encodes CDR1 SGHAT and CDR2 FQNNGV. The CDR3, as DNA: TGTGCCAGCAAGAACCCCGGGACCAAAGAGACCCAGTACTTC. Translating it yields CASKNPGTKETQYF. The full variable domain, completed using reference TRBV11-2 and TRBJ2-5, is EAGVAQSPRYKIIEKRQSVAFWCNPISGHATLYWYQQILGQGPKLLIQFQNNGVVDDSQLPKDRFSAERLKGVDSTLKIQPAKLEDSAVYLCASKNPGTKETQYFGPGTRLLVL.

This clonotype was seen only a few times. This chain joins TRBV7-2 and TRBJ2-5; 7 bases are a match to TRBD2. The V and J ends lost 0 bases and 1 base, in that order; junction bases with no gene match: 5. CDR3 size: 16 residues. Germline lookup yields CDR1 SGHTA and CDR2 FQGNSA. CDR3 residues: CASSLARSGTQETQYF. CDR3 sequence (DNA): TGTGCCAGCAGCTTAGCGCGAAGCGGGACCCAAGAGACCCAGTACTTC. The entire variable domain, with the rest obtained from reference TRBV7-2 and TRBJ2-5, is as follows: GAGVSQSPSNKVTEKGKDVELRCDPISGHTALYWYRQSLGQGLEFLIYFQGNSAPDKSGLPSDRFSAERTGGSVSTLTIQRTQQEDSAVYLCASSLARSGTQETQYFGPGTRLLVL.